The present T cell receptor (beta chain) was sequenced within a study of blood T cells in healthy people across ages. Overall study findings and caveats: There were more naive CD4+ cells and higher diversity in long-lived donors than in aged donors. TCR beta diversity was tightly associated with the proportion of naive T cells.

Regarding this clonotype: The antigen is unknown.

A second PCR, run for about 6 to 12 cycles, used a sample-barcoded 5' primer plus a J-beta primer mix. Every cDNA was tagged by a template-switch adaptor with 12 random nucleotides. From the 5' RACE reads, TCRdb called clonotypes with MiXCR, one entry per CDR3 protein. The sample shows approximately 800,000 distinct CDR3 sequences, around 25% of them seen only once. There are 21 residues in the CDR3. V was pared by 3 bases and J by 0 bases, with 15 bases of the junction left unmatched. The germline gives CDR1 MGHDK, CDR2 SYGVNS. In addition, the sample was reused for a study of T cells of mothers and their children.

The sequencing sample was made of blood. The chain links TRBV25-1 to TRBJ2-6, with 9 bases lining up with TRBD1. The clonotype originates from a boy aged 10-17 years in good health. Here the CDR3 DNA reads TGTGCCAGCAGTGAGGTGGACAGGGGAATCTACGCGGACTCTGGGGCCAACGTCCTGACTTTC. Translated: CASSEVDRGIYADSGANVLTF.